Below are 27 T cell receptor beta chains sequenced from a single sample in a study of Ad26.COV2.S vaccination and SARS-CoV-2 variants. TCRdb keeps only in-frame clones here, not all; method: immunoSEQ multiplex PCR. The sample consists of around 350,000 clones, about 90% of them appearing once. The material sequenced was peripheral blood, taken after recovery from COVID-19. Receptors were obtained from a human donor who had recovered from COVID-19.

The chain combines TRBV18 with TRBJ1-2; no firm D call. V was clipped by 10 bases and J by 0 bases, with 9 bases between them. The CDR3 sequence is 12 residues long. Germline assignment: CDR1 KGHSH and CDR2 LQKENI. DNA of the CDR3: TGTGCCACCCGGAAGGCTAACTATGGCTACACCTTC. It specifies CATRKANYGYTF. Supplemented by reference TRBV18 and TRBJ1-2, the full variable domain reads NAGVMQNPRHLVRRRGQEARLRCSPMKGHSHVYWYRQLPEEGLKFMVYLQKENIIDESGMPKERFSAEFPKEGPSILRIQQVVRGDSAAYFCATRKANYGYTFGSGTRLTVV.

The V call is TRBV7-6, the J call TRBJ1-5; D possibly corresponds to TRBD1 (5 bases). CDR3 length equals 13 residues. Trimming removed 6 bases at V and 4 bases at J, with 10 bases between. Germline assignment: CDR1 SGHVS and CDR2 FNYEAQ. In DNA, the CDR3 is TGTGCCAGCAGTCTGGGACGAAATCAGCCCCAGCATTTT. Amino acid sequence: CASSLGRNQPQHF.

For this clone: Distinct nucleotide sequences in the sample also encode this CDR3. CDR3 bases: TGTGCCAGCAGTTACTCGGGGGCAAGCTATAATTCACCCCTCCACTTT. This encodes CASSYSGASYNSPLHF. The chain has TRBV6-5 and TRBJ1-6, with a weak D call TRBD1 (6 bases). The CDR3 is 16 residues long. Between the trimmed V and J ends, which lost 0 bases and 3 bases, there was a span of 9 bases. The germline V gene has CDR1 MNHEY and CDR2 SVGAGI.

V is TRBV7-6 and J is TRBJ1-3; D might be TRBD1 (6 bases). Germline values: CDR1 SGHVS, CDR2 FNYEAQ. The CDR3 sequence is 16 residues long. V lost 2 bases and J lost 4, with 15 bases in between. DNA of the CDR3: TGTGCCAGCAGCTTATTGCGGGGGCAGGGGGGAAACACCATATATTTT. Protein sequence: CASSLLRGQGGNTIYF.

The chain is built from TRBV11-2 and TRBJ2-3; D might be TRBD1 or TRBD2, each matching 5 bases. CDR3 length: 14 amino acids. Germline V gene lookup returns CDR1 SGHAT and CDR2 FQNNGV. Trimming left V 8 bases short and J 1 base short, with 13 bases between. In DNA, the CDR3 is TGTGCCAGCGCCGATGGGGGACGCACAGATACGCAGTATTTT. Amino acids: CASADGGRTDTQYF. Together with reference TRBV11-2 and TRBJ2-3, the CDR3 gives the full variable domain: EAGVAQSPRYKIIEKRQSVAFWCNPISGHATLYWYQQILGQGPKLLIQFQNNGVVDDSQLPKDRFSAERLKGVDSTLKIQPAKLEDSAVYLCASADGGRTDTQYFGPGTRLTVL.

V is TRBV2 and J is TRBJ1-1; D is uncertain. The germline CDR1 and CDR2 sequences are SNHLY and FYNNEI. Trimming took 2 bases from V and 0 from J, leaving 10 bases between them. The CDR3 sequence is 15 residues long. CDR3 nucleotides: TGTGCCAGCAGTGAACTGGGTTTTTTGAACACTGAAGCTTTCTTT. Its protein product is CASSELGFLNTEAFF.

The rearrangement uses TRBV4-1 and TRBJ2-1, with 10 bases that match TRBD2. Germline CDR1 MGHRA, CDR2 YSYEKL. V was pared by 2 bases and J by 4 bases, with 5 bases of the junction left unmatched. The CDR3 is 16 residues long. Written as DNA, the CDR3 is TGCGCCAGCAGCCAACTAGCGGGGGTATCGTACAATGAGCAGTTCTTC. It specifies CASSQLAGVSYNEQFF.

The chain joins TRBV11-2 to TRBJ2-3, with D perhaps TRBD2 (6 bases). This CDR3 has 14 amino acids. Looked up from germline, CDR1 is SGHAT and CDR2 is FQNNGV. Trimming shortened V by 5 bases and J by 6 bases, and 15 bases separated the two germline ends. The CDR3 is CASSQGGTLDTQYF. The CDR3 bases are TGTGCCAGCAGCCAGGGCGGGACCCTGGATACGCAGTATTTT.

This sequence joins TRBV14 and TRBJ2-7, with a tentative D call TRBD1 (5 bases). The CDR3 covers 12 residues. Germline CDR1 reads SGHDN; CDR2 reads FVKESK. Trimming pared 3 bases from V and 6 bases from J, leaving 9 bases between. CDR3 sequence (DNA): TGTGCCAGCAGCCAGACAGCTTCCGAGCAGTACTTC. The encoded protein is CASSQTASEQYF.

The CDR3 DNA sequence: TGTGCCAGCAGCTTAGGCAGGGGAAGTATTGAAGCTTTCTTT. Encoded protein: CASSLGRGSIEAFF. The rearrangement uses TRBV13 and TRBJ1-1; TRBD1 is a possible D gene (6 bases). The CDR3 runs 14 residues. Trimming shortened V by 0 bases and J by 7 bases, and 12 bases separated the two germline ends. The germline V gene has CDR1 PRHDT and CDR2 FYEKMQ (reference sequence).

The V and J genes are TRBV4-3 and TRBJ2-1, with TRBD1 matching 10 bases. V trimming: 3 bases; J trimming: 15 bases; junction bases outside the gene matches: 8. Germline V gene data show CDR1 as LGHNA and CDR2 as YSLEER. The CDR3 has 13 residues. CDR3 amino acids: CASSQTGTGDTFF. DNA for the CDR3: TGCGCCAGCAGCCAGACCGGGACAGGGGATACGTTCTTC.

The chain employs TRBV12-3 or TRBV12-4 and TRBJ2-1; D is undetermined. Trimming removed 1 base at V and 12 bases at J, with 13 bases between. The CDR3 is 13 amino acids. CDR3 nucleotides: TGTGCCAGCAGTTTAGTCGACAACTTCGGGCAGTTCTTC. It is translated as CASSLVDNFGQFF.

The rearrangement uses TRBV2 and TRBJ2-1; 10 nucleotides align to TRBD2. The CDR3 covers 16 residues. The V and J ends lost 5 bases and 0 bases, in that order; junction bases with no gene match: 4. The V gene's germline CDR1 is SNHLY and CDR2 FYNNEI. CDR3: CASSLSSGSSYNEQFF. The CDR3 bases are TGTGCCAGCAGTCTTTCTAGCGGGAGCTCCTACAATGAGCAGTTCTTC.

The gene calls are TRBV7-8 and TRBJ1-2; 7 bases match TRBD1. CDR3 length: 13 residues. The V and J ends lost 3 bases and 8 bases, in that order; junction bases with no gene match: 6. The germline V gene has CDR1 SGHVS and CDR2 FQNEAQ. The CDR3 loop reads CASSLTGMEGYTF. CDR3 DNA sequence: TGTGCCAGCAGCTTGACAGGGATGGAGGGCTACACCTTC. The full variable domain, completed using reference TRBV7-8 and TRBJ1-2, is GAGVSQSPRYKVAKRGQDVALRCDPISGHVSLFWYQQALGQGPEFLTYFQNEAQLDKSGLPSDRFFAERPEGSVSTLKIQRTQQEDSAVYLCASSLTGMEGYTFGSGTRLTVV.

CDR3 amino acids: CASSSIDSLFSGNTIYF. CDR3 in DNA: TGTGCCAGCAGTTCCATAGACAGCCTGTTCTCTGGAAACACCATATATTTT. The V and J genes are TRBV7-8 and TRBJ1-3, with a tentative D call TRBD1 (5 bases). Germline V gives CDR1 SGHVS, CDR2 FQNEAQ. CDR3 length: 17 residues. The germline V and J ends were trimmed by 6 bases and 0 bases, with 18 bases remaining between them. The full variable domain, in which reference TRBV7-8 and TRBJ1-3 provide the parts outside the CDR3, is GAGVSQSPRYKVAKRGQDVALRCDPISGHVSLFWYQQALGQGPEFLTYFQNEAQLDKSGLPSDRFFAERPEGSVSTLKIQRTQQEDSAVYLCASSSIDSLFSGNTIYFGEGSWLTVV.

The chain recombines TRBV2 with TRBJ1-1; 7 nucleotides align to TRBD1. CDR3 length: 15 amino acids. The V gene's germline CDR1 is SNHLY and CDR2 FYNNEI. The V segment lost 5 bases and the J segment 1 base; nucleotides outside the gene matches: 7. The CDR3 region has the DNA TGTGCCAGCAGTCATAGGACAGGAGGGAACACTGAAGCTTTCTTT. This sequence encodes CASSHRTGGNTEAFF.

This CDR3 is CASSSLAGGREQYF. Here the CDR3 DNA reads TGTGCCAGCAGCTCACTAGCGGGGGGGAGGGAGCAGTACTTC. V and J are TRBV11-2 and TRBJ2-7, with TRBD2 identical over 13 bases. The trim removed 4 bases at V and 7 bases at J, leaving 4 bases unmatched. The CDR3 contains 14 residues. CDR1 and CDR2 from the germline V gene are SGHAT and FQNNGV.

V usage is TRBV10-2 and J usage is TRBJ2-4; no reliable D call. Trimming cost V 7 bases and J 2 bases, with 12 bases left between them. Germline loops: CDR1 WSHSY, CDR2 SAAADI. The CDR3 totals 14 residues. The CDR3: CASNKAETKNIQYF. The CDR3 bases are TGCGCCAGCAATAAGGCCGAAACCAAAAACATTCAGTACTTC.

This chain joins TRBV3-1 (or the pseudogene TRBV3-2) and TRBJ1-5, with 7 nucleotides matching TRBD1. The length of the CDR3 is 13 residues. V gave up 1 base and J gave up 15 bases; unmatched junction bases: 9. The germline V gene has CDR1 LGHDT and CDR2 YNNKEL (reference sequence). The CDR3 sequence is CASSQGRDSQRHF. CDR3 coding DNA: TGTGCCAGCAGCCAAGGTCGGGACAGCCAACGGCATTTT.

The chain combines TRBV28 with TRBJ1-2; 7 bases are a match to TRBD1. There are 12 residues in the CDR3. Losses at the gene ends were 10 bases for V and 4 bases for J; bases not matched to a gene: 6. Per germline, CDR1 MDHEN and CDR2 SYDVKM. CDR3 protein: CATETGSYGYTF. The CDR3, as DNA: TGTGCCACCGAGACAGGGTCCTATGGCTACACCTTC.

This chain links TRBV5-6 with TRBJ1-3; D is unclear. The V and J ends lost 4 bases and 0 bases respectively, with 5 bases between them. The CDR3 totals 13 residues. Per the germline V gene, CDR1 is SGHDT and CDR2 is YYEEEE. The CDR3 DNA is TGTGCCAGCAGCCGGAGCTCTGGAAACACCATATATTTT. Translated, it gives CASSRSSGNTIYF.

This chain links TRBV3-1 (or the pseudogene TRBV3-2) with TRBJ1-1; D uncertain. The CDR3 extends over 14 amino acids. Trimming cost V 0 bases and J 1 base, with 6 bases left between them. Germline V gene lookup returns CDR1 LGHDT and CDR2 YNNKEL (reference sequence). CDR3 in amino acids: CASSQEAENTEAFF. As DNA, the CDR3 is TGTGCCAGCAGCCAAGAGGCGGAGAACACTGAAGCTTTCTTT.

V gene TRBV19 combines with J gene TRBJ1-5, with 10 bases lining up with TRBD1. Per the germline V gene, CDR1 is LNHDA and CDR2 is SQIVND (reference sequence). Losses at the gene ends were 4 bases for V and 1 base for J; bases not matched to a gene: 7. The CDR3 covers 17 residues. This CDR3 is CASSTTGGGGSNQPQHF. The CDR3 DNA sequence: TGTGCCAGTAGTACGACAGGGGGCGGAGGGAGCAATCAGCCCCAGCATTTT.

The chain has TRBV6-5 and TRBJ2-4; D not certain. The CDR3 is 15 amino acids. Trimming took 6 bases from V and 0 from J, leaving 12 bases between them. Per the germline V gene, CDR1 is MNHEY and CDR2 is SVGAGI. Written as DNA, the CDR3 is TGTGCCAGCAGGGGAAGCGAGCTAGCCAAAAACATTCAGTACTTC. Translated, it gives CASRGSELAKNIQYF.

The V and J genes are TRBV5-6 and TRBJ2-1; 8 bases line up with TRBD2. The CDR3 is made up of 14 amino acids. Trimming removed 4 bases from V and 6 bases from J; junction bases left unmatched: 6. CDR1 SGHDT and CDR2 YYEEEE come from the germline V gene. Here the CDR3 reads CASSLPGGANEQFF. The CDR3 DNA sequence: TGTGCCAGCAGCCTACCCGGGGGGGCCAATGAGCAGTTCTTC.

This sequence joins TRBV5-1 and TRBJ2-3; D is unresolved. Trimming pared 2 bases from V and 3 bases from J, leaving 16 bases between. CDR3 length: 16 amino acids. Per the germline V gene, CDR1 is SGHRS and CDR2 is YFSETQ. The CDR3 DNA is TGCGCCAGCAGCTTCGGGCCCTTAAGAGGTACAGATACGCAGTATTTT. Translated, it gives CASSFGPLRGTDTQYF.

V is TRBV5-1 and J is TRBJ2-5; D is uncertain. The V end lost 2 bases, the J end lost 1 base, and 12 bases lay between the germline ends. Germline-derived CDR1 and CDR2 are SGHRS and YFSETQ. The length of the CDR3 is 15 residues. In nucleotides, the CDR3 is TGCGCCAGCAGCTTAACAACTGGGTTCCAAGAGACCCAGTACTTC. As protein: CASSLTTGFQETQYF.